The clone carrying this T cell receptor beta chain was counted ten times or more. Antigen specificity is unknown. TCRbeta library preparation incorporated unique molecular identifiers. TCRdb passed the PCR reads through MiXCR, listing each CDR3 protein once. The repertoire consists of hundreds of thousands of distinct CDR3 sequences, with 10% to 15% occurring once and the leading ten covering 0.79%. The source of the sample is a study of T-cell reconstitution after alpha-beta-depleted transplantation in children. Whole-study results and caveats: When one year had passed after transplant, most T-cell counts and diversity came from newly produced T cells. Expanded graft clones, several hundred of them, were reportedly the source of alpha-beta T cells about two months after transplant.

Germline V gene data show CDR1 as DFQATT and CDR2 as SNEGSKA (reference sequence). Trimming cost V 4 bases and J 2 bases, with 17 bases left between them. The CDR3 is 15 residues long. The TCR comes from a girl aged 2 to 10 with congenital amegakaryocytic thrombocytopenia, due to receive a stem cell transplant. The sequencing used PBMCs, collected before TCRalphabeta/CD19-depleted stem cell transplant. The gene calls are TRBV20-1 and TRBJ1-1, with D uncertain. CDR3 coding DNA: TGCAGTGCTAAACCTCACGTGGTTATCAACACTGAAGCTTTCTTT. Its protein product is CSAKPHVVINTEAFF.